The rows below give T cell receptor beta chains drawn from one sample of a study of Graves' ophthalmopathy and Graves' hyperthyroidism. TCRdb redid the calling of the multiplex PCR reads with MiXCR, one entry per CDR3 protein. Seen here are some 400,000 distinct CDR3 sequences, roughly 18% observed once, and the top ten hold around 1.6%. The sample was peripheral blood. The receptors originated from a woman between 18 and 29 years old with Graves' ophthalmopathy. Each CDR3 is given without its conserved first and last residue.

j_call | v_call | cdr3_aa
TRBJ2-5 | TRBV13 | ASREGLAGLETQY
TRBJ1-5 | TRBV12-5 | ASGLPRVDRLGQPQH
TRBJ1-3 | TRBV11-2 | ASSNRQGKAGNTIY
TRBJ2-2 | TRBV7-6 | ASSPGTARTGELF
TRBJ1-1 | TRBV28 | ASRSVGGNTEAF
TRBJ1-6 | TRBV4-3 | ASSQDPGASAYNSPLH
TRBJ2-5 | TRBV20-1 | SVLPGQETQY
TRBJ1-1 | TRBV12-3/TRBV12-4 | ASSHRQVVTTEAF
TRBJ2-2 | TRBV9 | ASSPQGGTGTNTGELF
TRBJ1-1 | TRBV11-2 | ASTSRQVRPEAF
TRBJ1-2 | TRBV6-1 | ASRETGLNVYGYT
TRBJ2-7 | TRBV5-6 | ASSLGMGPYEQY
TRBJ2-3 | TRBV20-1 | SAPDYREGGLTDTQY
TRBJ2-2 | TRBV24-1 | ATSDPRDRDTGGLF
TRBJ2-7 | TRBV4-1 | ASSGSGRAFDEQY
TRBJ2-1 | TRBV12-3/TRBV12-4 | ASSFRNRGQSEQF
TRBJ2-7 | TRBV6-1 | ATMVGGRENEQY
TRBJ2-7 | TRBV6-2/TRBV6-3 | ASNWGGSSYEQY
TRBJ2-2 | TRBV20-1 | SAAGEGTGELF
TRBJ2-7 | TRBV3-1 | ASSQDIEYEQY
TRBJ2-6 | TRBV3-1 | ASSQVYRTGPGANVLT
TRBJ1-5 | TRBV24-1 | ATSDLREKKRSNQPQH
TRBJ2-2 | TRBV27 | ASSRWTGADGELF
TRBJ2-4 | TRBV20-1 | SATRGLAGFGLAKNIQY
TRBJ2-7 | TRBV7-8 | ASSPGQGAGEQY
TRBJ2-7 | TRBV30 | AWRGKGATYEQY
TRBJ1-1 | TRBV28 | ASSLAGYEAF
TRBJ2-7 | TRBV27 | ASSFSEETSYEQY
TRBJ2-7 | TRBV6-1 | ATQRDRGDEQY
TRBJ2-5 | TRBV28 | ASSLGGRGPETQY
TRBJ2-5 | TRBV11-2 | ASSLRRLQETQY
TRBJ2-7 | TRBV28 | ASSFSGGAEQY
TRBJ2-5 | TRBV19 | ASSPDAGHQETQY
TRBJ2-2 | TRBV6-5 | ASNRGGELF
TRBJ1-1 | TRBV5-6 | ASSWVHLQGKGTEAF
TRBJ2-7 | TRBV29-1 | SVHLDRDRTSGRAGVFYEQY
TRBJ1-1 | TRBV6-1 | ASSRQGLGYTEAF